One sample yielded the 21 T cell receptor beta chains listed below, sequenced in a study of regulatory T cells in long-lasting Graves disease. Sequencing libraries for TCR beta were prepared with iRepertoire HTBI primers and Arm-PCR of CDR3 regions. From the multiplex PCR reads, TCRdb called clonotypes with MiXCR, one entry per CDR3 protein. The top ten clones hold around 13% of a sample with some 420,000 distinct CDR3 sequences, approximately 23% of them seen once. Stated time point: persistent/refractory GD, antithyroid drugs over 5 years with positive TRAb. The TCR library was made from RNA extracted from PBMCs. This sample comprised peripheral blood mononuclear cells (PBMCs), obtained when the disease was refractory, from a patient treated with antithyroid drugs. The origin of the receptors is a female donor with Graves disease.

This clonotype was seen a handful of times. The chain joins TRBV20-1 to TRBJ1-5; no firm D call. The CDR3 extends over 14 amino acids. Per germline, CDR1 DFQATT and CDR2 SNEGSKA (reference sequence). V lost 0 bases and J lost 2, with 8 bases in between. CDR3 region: CSAREAQGNQPQHF. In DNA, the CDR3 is TGCAGTGCTAGAGAGGCCCAGGGCAATCAGCCCCAGCATTTT.

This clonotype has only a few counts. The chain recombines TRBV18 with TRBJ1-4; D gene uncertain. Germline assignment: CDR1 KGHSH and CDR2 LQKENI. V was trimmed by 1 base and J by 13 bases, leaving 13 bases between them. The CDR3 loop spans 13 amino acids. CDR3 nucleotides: TGTGCCAGCTCACCACTATCAAGGGTCGGACTGTTTTTT. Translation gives CASSPLSRVGLFF. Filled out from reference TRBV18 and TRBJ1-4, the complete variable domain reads NAGVMQNPRHLVRRRGQEARLRCSPMKGHSHVYWYRQLPEEGLKFMVYLQKENIIDESGMPKERFSAEFPKEGPSILRIQQVVRGDSAAYFCASSPLSRVGLFFGSGTQLSVL.

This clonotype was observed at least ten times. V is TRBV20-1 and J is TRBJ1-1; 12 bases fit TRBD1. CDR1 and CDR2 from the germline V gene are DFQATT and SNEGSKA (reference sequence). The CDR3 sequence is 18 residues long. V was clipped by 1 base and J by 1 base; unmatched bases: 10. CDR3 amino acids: CSARVRAGDRGQNTEAFF. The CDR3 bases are TGCAGTGCTAGAGTGAGGGCTGGGGACAGGGGGCAGAACACTGAAGCTTTCTTT.

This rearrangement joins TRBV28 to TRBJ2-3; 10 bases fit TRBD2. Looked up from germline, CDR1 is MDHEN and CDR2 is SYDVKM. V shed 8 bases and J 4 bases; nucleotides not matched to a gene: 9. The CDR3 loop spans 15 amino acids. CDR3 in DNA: TGTGCCAGCCAAGGAACTAGCGGGATCCCAGATACGCAGTATTTT. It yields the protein CASQGTSGIPDTQYF.

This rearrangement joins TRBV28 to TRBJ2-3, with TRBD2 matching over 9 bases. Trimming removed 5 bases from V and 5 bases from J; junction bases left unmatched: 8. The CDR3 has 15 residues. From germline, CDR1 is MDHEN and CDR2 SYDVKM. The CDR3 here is CASSSSGRGGDTQYF. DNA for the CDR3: TGTGCCAGCAGTAGTAGCGGGAGAGGGGGAGATACGCAGTATTTT.

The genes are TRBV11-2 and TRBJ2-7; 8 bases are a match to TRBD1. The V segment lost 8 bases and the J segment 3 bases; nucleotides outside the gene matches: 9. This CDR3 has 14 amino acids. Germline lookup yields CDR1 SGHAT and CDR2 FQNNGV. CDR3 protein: CASRARDRSYEQYF. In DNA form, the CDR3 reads TGTGCCAGCCGAGCCCGGGACAGGAGCTACGAGCAGTACTTC.

The CDR3 spells CASRRDYGYTF. The DNA of the CDR3 is TGTGCCAGCAGGCGGGACTATGGCTACACCTTC. The rearrangement uses TRBV28 and TRBJ1-2, with D unclear. V was shortened by 6 bases and J by 3 bases, with 5 bases between the two germline ends. The CDR3 extends over 11 amino acids. Germline loops: CDR1 MDHEN, CDR2 SYDVKM.

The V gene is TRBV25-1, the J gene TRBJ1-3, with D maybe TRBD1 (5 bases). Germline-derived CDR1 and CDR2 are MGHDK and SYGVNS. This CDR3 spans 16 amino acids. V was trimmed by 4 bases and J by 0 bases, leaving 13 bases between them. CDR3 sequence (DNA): TGTGCCAGCAGTGGAGCTGGGGCCTTCTCTGGAAACACCATATATTTT. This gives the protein CASSGAGAFSGNTIYF.

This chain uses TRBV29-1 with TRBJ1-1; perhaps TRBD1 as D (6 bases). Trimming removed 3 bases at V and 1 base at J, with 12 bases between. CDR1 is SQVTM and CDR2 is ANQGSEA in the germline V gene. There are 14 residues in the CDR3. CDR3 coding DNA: TGCAGCGTTGATATTGGAGGGGGGAACACTGAAGCTTTCTTT. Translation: CSVDIGGGNTEAFF.

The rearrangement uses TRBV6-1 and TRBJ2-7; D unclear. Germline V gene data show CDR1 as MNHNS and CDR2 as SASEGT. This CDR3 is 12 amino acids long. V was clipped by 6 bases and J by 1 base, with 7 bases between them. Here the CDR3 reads CASSFASYEQYF. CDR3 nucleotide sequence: TGTGCCAGCAGCTTTGCTTCCTACGAGCAGTACTTC.

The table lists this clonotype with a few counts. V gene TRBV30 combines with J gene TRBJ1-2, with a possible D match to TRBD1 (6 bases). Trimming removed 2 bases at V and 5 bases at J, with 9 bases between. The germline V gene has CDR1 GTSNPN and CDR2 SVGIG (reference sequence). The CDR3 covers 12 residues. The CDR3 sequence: CAWSLQGYGYTF. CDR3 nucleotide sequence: TGTGCCTGGAGTCTACAGGGTTATGGCTACACCTTC.

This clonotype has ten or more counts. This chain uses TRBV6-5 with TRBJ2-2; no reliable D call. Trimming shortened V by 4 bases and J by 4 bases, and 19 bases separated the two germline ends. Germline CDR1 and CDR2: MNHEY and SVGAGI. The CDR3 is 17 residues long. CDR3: CASSLIFAPVPTGELFF. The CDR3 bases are TGTGCCAGCAGTTTAATATTTGCCCCAGTCCCCACCGGGGAGCTGTTTTTT.

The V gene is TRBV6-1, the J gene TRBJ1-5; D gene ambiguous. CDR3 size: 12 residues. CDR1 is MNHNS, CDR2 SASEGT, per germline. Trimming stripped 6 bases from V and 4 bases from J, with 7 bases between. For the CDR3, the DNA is TGTGCCAGCAGGCCAGTAAATCAGCCCCAGCATTTT. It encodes CASRPVNQPQHF.

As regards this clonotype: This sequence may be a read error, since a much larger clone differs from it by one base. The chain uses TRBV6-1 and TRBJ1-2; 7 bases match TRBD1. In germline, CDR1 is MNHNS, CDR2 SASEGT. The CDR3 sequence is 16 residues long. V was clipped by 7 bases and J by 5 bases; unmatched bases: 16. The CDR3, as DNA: TGTGCCAGCATCCCGCCCGGGACAGTGTTTTCGTATGGCTACACCTTC. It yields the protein CASIPPGTVFSYGYTF.

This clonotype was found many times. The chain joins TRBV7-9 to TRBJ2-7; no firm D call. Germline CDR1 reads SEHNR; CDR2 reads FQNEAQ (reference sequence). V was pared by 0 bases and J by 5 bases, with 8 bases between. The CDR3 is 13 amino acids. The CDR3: CASSLAHSHEQYF. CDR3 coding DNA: TGTGCCAGCAGCTTAGCCCATAGCCACGAGCAGTACTTC.

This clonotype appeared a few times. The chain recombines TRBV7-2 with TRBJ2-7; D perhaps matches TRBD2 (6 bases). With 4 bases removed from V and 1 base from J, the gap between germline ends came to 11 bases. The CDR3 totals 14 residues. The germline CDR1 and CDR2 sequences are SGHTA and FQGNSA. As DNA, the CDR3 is TGTGCCAGCAGCTCCCACGGGGGATCCTACGAGCAGTACTTC. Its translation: CASSSHGGSYEQYF. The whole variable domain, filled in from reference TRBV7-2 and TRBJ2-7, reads GAGVSQSPSNKVTEKGKDVELRCDPISGHTALYWYRQSLGQGLEFLIYFQGNSAPDKSGLPSDRFSAERTGGSVSTLTIQRTQQEDSAVYLCASSSHGGSYEQYFGPGTRLTVT.

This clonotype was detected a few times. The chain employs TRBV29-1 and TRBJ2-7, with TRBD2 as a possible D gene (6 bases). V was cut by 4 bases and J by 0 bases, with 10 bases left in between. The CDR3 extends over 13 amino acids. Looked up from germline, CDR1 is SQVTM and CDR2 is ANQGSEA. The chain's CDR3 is CSVVAEISYEQYF. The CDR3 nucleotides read TGCAGCGTTGTAGCGGAGATCTCCTACGAGCAGTACTTC.

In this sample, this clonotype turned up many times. The CDR3 is CASSSGGAWGQPQHF. The CDR3 DNA is TGTGCCAGCAGCTCAGGTGGGGCGTGGGGGCAGCCCCAGCATTTT. The chain recombines TRBV7-2 with TRBJ1-5; the D gene is possibly TRBD1 (5 bases). In germline, CDR1 is SGHTA, CDR2 FQGNSA. CDR3 length equals 15 residues. V lost 4 bases and J lost 7, with 17 bases in between.

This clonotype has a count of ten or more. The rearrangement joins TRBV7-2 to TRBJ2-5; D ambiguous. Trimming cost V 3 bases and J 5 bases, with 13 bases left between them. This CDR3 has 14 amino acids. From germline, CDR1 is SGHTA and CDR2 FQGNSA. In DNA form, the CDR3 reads TGTGCCAGCAGCTTGGCTTTGGGTTTCGAGACCCAGTACTTC. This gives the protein CASSLALGFETQYF.

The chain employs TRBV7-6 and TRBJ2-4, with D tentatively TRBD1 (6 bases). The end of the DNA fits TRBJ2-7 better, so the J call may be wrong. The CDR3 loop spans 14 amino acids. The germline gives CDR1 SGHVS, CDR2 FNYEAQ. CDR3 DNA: TGTGCCAGCAGCGAAACAGGGAACTCCTACGAGCAGTACTTC. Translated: CASSETGNSYEQYF.

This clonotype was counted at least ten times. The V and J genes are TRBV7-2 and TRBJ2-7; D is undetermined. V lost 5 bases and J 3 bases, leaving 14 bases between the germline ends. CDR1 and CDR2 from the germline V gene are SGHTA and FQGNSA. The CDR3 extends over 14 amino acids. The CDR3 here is CASSTSAVNYEQYF. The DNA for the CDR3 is TGTGCCAGCAGCACTTCGGCGGTCAACTACGAGCAGTACTTC.